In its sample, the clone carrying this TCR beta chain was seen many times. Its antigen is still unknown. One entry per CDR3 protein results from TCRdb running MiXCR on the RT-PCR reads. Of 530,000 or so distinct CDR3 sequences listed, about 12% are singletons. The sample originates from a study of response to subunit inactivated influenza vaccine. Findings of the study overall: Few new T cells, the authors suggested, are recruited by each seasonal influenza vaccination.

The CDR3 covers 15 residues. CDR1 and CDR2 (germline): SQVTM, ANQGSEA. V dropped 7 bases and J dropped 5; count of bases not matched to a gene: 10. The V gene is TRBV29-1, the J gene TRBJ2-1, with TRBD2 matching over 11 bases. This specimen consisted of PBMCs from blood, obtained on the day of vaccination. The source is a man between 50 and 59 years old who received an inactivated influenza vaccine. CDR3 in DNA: TGCAGCGCTCTTGGTAGCGGGAGGGCACACAATGAGCAGTTCTTC. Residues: CSALGSGRAHNEQFF.